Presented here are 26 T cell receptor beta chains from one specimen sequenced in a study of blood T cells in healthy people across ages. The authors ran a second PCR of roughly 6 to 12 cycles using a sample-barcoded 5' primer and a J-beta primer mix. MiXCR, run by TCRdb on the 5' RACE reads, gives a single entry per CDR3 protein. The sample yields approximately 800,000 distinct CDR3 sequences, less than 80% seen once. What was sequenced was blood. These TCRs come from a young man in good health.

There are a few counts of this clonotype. CDR3 residues: CASSQDRARDIQYF. CDR3 coding DNA: TGCGCCAGCAGCCAGGACAGGGCTCGTGACATTCAGTACTTC. This chain links TRBV5-1 with TRBJ2-7; the match to TRBD1 covers 8 bases. The DNA end lines up better with TRBJ2-4; the J call may be wrong. CDR1 is SGHRS, CDR2 YFSETQ, per germline. The CDR3 is 14 residues long.

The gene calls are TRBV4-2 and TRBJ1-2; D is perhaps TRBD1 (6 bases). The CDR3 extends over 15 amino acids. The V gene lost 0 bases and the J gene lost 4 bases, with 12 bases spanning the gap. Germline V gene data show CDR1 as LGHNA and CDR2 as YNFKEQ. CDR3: CASSQDPEGVYGYTF. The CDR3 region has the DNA TGTGCCAGCAGCCAAGATCCGGAGGGGGTCTATGGCTACACCTTC.

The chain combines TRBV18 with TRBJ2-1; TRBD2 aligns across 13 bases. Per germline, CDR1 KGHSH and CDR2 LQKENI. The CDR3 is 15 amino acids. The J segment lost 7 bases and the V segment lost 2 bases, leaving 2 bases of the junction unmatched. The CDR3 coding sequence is TGTGCCAGCTCACCAAGGACTAGCGGGGGAAATGAGCAGTTCTTC. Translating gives CASSPRTSGGNEQFF.

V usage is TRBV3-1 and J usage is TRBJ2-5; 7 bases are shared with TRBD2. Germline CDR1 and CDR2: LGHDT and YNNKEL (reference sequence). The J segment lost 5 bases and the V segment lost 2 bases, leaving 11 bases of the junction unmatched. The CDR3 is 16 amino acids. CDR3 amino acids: CASSQSLTGGPETQYF. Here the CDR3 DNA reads TGTGCCAGCAGCCAAAGTTTGACGGGGGGTCCGGAGACCCAGTACTTC.

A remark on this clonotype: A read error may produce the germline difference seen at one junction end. The CDR3 bases are TGTGCCAGCTCACCTGGGACAGGGGGGGCCTACGAGCAGTACTTC. As protein: CASSPGTGGAYEQYF. The rearrangement links TRBV4-3 to TRBJ2-7; TRBD1 aligns across 11 bases. The length of the CDR3 is 15 residues. Per germline, CDR1 LGHNA and CDR2 YSLEER.

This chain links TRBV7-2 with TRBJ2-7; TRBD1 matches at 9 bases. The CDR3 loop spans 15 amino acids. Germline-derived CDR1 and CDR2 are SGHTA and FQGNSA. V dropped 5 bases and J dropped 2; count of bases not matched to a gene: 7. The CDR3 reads CASSPRQGDTYEQYF. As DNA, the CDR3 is TGTGCCAGCAGCCCCCGACAGGGGGACACCTACGAGCAGTACTTC.

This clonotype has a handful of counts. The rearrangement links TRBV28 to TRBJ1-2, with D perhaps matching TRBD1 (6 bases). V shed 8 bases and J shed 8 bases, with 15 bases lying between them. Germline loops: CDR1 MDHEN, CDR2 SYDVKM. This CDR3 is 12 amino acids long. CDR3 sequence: CASGRGGGGYTF. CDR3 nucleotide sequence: TGTGCCAGCGGCAGGGGCGGCGGCGGCTACACCTTC.

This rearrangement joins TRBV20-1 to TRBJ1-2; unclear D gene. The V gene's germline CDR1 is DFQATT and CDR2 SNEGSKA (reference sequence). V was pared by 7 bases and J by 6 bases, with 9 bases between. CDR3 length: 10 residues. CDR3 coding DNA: TGCAGTGGGTTCAGCGATGGCTACACCTTC. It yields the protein CSGFSDGYTF.

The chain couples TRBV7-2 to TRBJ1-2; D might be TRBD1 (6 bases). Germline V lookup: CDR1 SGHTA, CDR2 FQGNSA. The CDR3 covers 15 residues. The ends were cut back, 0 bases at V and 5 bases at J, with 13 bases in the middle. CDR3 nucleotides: TGTGCCAGCAGCTTAGCAACGGGACAAAGATATGGCTACACCTTC. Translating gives CASSLATGQRYGYTF.

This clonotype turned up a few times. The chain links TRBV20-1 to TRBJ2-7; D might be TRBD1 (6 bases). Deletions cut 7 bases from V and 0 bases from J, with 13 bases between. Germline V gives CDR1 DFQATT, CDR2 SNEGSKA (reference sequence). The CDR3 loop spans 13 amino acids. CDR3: CSVWDTYSYEQYF. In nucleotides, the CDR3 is TGCAGTGTCTGGGACACCTACTCCTACGAGCAGTACTTC.

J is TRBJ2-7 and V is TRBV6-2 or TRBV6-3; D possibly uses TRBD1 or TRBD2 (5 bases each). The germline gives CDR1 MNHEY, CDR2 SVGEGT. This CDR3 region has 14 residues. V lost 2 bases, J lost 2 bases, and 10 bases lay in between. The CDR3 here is CASSYRGPAYEQYF. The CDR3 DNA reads TGTGCCAGCAGTTACAGGGGACCAGCCTACGAGCAGTACTTC.

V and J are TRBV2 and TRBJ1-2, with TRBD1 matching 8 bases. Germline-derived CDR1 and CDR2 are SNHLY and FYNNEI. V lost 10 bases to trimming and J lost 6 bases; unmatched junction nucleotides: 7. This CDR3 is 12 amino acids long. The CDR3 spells CAIARTGNGYTF. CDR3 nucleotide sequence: TGTGCCATCGCAAGGACAGGGAATGGCTACACCTTC.

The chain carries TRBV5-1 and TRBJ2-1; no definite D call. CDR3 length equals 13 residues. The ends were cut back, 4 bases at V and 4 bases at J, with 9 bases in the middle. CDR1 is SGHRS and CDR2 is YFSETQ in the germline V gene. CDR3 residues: CASSKDGYNEQFF. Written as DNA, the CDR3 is TGCGCCAGCAGCAAGGACGGGTACAATGAGCAGTTCTTC. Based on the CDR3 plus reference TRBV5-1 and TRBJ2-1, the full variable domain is KAGVTQTPRYLIKTRGQQVTLSCSPISGHRSVSWYQQTPGQGLQFLFEYFSETQRNKGNFPGRFSGRQFSNSRSEMNVSTLELGDSALYLCASSKDGYNEQFFGPGTRLTVL.

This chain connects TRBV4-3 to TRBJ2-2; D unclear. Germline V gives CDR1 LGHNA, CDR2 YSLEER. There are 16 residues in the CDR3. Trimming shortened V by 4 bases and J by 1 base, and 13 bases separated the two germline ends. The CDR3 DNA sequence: TGCGCCAGCAGCCGAGCACGATCCGAGAACACCGGGGAGCTGTTTTTT. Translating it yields CASSRARSENTGELFF.

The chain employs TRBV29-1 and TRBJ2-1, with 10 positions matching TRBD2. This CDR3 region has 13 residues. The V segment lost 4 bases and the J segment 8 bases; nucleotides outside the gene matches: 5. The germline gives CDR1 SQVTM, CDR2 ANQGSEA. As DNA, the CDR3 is TGCAGCGTTGGAAGCGGGGGGGCCGATGAGCAGTTCTTC. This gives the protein CSVGSGGADEQFF.

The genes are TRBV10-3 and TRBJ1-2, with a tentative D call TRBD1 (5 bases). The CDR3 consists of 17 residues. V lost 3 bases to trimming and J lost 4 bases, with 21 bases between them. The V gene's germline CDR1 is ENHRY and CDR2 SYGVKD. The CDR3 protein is CAISDPGVGADFYGYTF. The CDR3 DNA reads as TGTGCCATCAGTGACCCGGGGGTTGGGGCGGATTTCTATGGCTACACCTTC.

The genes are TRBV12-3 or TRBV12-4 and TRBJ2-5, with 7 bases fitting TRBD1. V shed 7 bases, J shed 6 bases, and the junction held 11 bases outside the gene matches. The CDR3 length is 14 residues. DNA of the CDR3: TGTGCCAGCAATGTACAGGGGATAGGAAAGACCCAGTACTTC. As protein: CASNVQGIGKTQYF.

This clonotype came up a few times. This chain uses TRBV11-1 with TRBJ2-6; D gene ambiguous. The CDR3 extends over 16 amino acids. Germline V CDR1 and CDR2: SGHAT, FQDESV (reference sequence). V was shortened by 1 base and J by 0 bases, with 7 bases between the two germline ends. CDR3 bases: TGTGCCAGCAGCTTAGATAGGATCTCTGGGGCCAACGTCCTGACTTTC. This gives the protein CASSLDRISGANVLTF.

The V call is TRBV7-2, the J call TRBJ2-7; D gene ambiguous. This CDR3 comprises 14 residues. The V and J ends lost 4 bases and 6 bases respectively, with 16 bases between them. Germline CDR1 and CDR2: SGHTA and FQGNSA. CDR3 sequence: CASSSEGATVEQYF. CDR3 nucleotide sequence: TGTGCCAGCAGCTCCGAAGGCGCGACGGTCGAGCAGTACTTC.

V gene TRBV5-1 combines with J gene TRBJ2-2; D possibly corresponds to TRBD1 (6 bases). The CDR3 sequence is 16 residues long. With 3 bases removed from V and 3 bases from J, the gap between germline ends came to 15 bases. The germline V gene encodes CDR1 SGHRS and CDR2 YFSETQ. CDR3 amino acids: CASSSGRDTYTGELFF. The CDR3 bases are TGCGCCAGCAGCTCGGGCCGGGACACTTACACCGGGGAGCTGTTTTTT.

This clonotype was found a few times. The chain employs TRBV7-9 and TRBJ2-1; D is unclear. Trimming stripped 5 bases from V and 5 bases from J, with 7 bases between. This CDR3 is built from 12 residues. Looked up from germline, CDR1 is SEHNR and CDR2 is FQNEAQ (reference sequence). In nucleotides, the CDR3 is TGTGCCAGCAGCCACAGAAACAATGAGCAGTTCTTC. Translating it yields CASSHRNNEQFF. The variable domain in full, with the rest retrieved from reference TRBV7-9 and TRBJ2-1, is DTGVSQNPRHKITKRGQNVTFRCDPISEHNRLYWYRQTLGQGPEFLTYFQNEAQLEKSRLLSDRFSAERPKGSFSTLEIQRTEQGDSAMYLCASSHRNNEQFFGPGTRLTVL.

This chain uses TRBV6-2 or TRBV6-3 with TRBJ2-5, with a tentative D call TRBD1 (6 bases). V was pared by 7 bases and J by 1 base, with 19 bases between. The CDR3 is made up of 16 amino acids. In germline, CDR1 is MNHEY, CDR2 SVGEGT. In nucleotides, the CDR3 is TGTGCCAGCATGGTGAAGACAGGCCGGATCCAAGAGACCCAGTACTTC. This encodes CASMVKTGRIQETQYF.

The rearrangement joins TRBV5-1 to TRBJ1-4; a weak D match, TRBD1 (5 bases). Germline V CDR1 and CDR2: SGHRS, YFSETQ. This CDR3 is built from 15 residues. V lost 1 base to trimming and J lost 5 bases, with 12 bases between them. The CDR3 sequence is CASSLPLDNNEKLFF. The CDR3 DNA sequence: TGCGCCAGCAGCTTGCCTCTGGACAACAATGAAAAACTGTTTTTT. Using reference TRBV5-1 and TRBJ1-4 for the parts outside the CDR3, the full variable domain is KAGVTQTPRYLIKTRGQQVTLSCSPISGHRSVSWYQQTPGQGLQFLFEYFSETQRNKGNFPGRFSGRQFSNSRSEMNVSTLELGDSALYLCASSLPLDNNEKLFFGSGTQLSVL.

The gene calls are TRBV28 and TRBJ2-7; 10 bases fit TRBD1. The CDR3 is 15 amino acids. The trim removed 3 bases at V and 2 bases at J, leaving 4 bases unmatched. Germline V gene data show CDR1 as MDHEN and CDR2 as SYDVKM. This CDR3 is CASSFGGTGAYEQYF. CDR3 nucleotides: TGTGCCAGCAGTTTTGGGGGGACAGGGGCCTACGAGCAGTACTTC.

Here the CDR3 DNA reads TGCAGCGGGCGAAACAGGGAAACAGATACGCAGTATTTT. It codes for CSGRNRETDTQYF. The gene calls are TRBV29-1 and TRBJ2-3; a possible D gene is TRBD1 (6 bases). Germline loops: CDR1 SQVTM, CDR2 ANQGSEA. The CDR3 covers 13 residues. With 7 bases removed from V and 3 bases from J, the gap between germline ends came to 14 bases.

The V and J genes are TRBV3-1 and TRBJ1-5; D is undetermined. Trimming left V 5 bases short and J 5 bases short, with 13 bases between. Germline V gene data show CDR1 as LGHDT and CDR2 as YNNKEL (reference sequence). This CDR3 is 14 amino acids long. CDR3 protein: CASSYGGSYQPQHF. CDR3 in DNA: TGTGCCAGCAGCTACGGCGGTAGTTATCAGCCCCAGCATTTT.